The 29 T cell receptor beta chains presented below share a single source sample, sequenced in a study of blood T cell repertoires in COVID-19. Produced via immunoSEQ multiplex PCR; TCRdb's table is partial and in-frame only. The sample contains roughly 200,000 clones, around four fifths of which appear only once. Sequencing was performed on peripheral blood. Receptor source: a man between 65 and 79 years old with active or convalescent COVID-19.

The chain couples TRBV14 to TRBJ2-1, with 7 bases identical to TRBD1. J gave up 6 bases and V 4 bases, and 12 bases lay outside the gene matches. This CDR3 contains 16 residues. Germline CDR1 and CDR2: SGHDN and FVKESK. CDR3 sequence: CASSRETGILRNEQFF. Here the CDR3 DNA reads TGTGCCAGCAGCCGAGAGACAGGGATATTGCGCAATGAGCAGTTCTTC.

This sequence joins TRBV2 and TRBJ2-2, with 7 positions matching TRBD1. CDR1 is SNHLY, CDR2 FYNNEI, per germline. CDR3 size: 13 residues. With V trimmed by 7 bases and J by 5 bases, 4 bases remained unmatched. CDR3 loop: CASTETGTGELFF. The CDR3 nucleotides are TGTGCCAGCACCGAGACAGGGACCGGGGAGCTGTTTTTT.

V and J are TRBV5-8 and TRBJ1-5; unclear D gene. From germline, CDR1 is SGHTS and CDR2 YDEGEE. The CDR3 loop spans 18 amino acids. The ends were cut back, 9 bases at V and 1 base at J, with 26 bases in the middle. The CDR3 DNA reads as TGTGCCACCCCGCTCACTCCGAGAGGTCACGGGAGCAATCAGCCCCAGCATTTT. This sequence encodes CATPLTPRGHGSNQPQHF.

The rearrangement links TRBV7-2 to TRBJ2-1; D ambiguous. Germline V gives CDR1 SGHTA, CDR2 FQGNSA. Trimming left V 5 bases short and J 9 bases short, with 11 bases between. This CDR3 region has 12 residues. CDR3 sequence: CASSPLAAEQFF. In nucleotides, the CDR3 is TGTGCCAGCAGCCCCTTGGCGGCTGAGCAGTTCTTC.

The chain recombines TRBV4-1 with TRBJ2-5, with D possibly matching TRBD1 (5 bases). Germline-derived CDR1 and CDR2 are MGHRA and YSYEKL. V lost 2 bases, J lost 5 bases, and 9 bases lay in between. The CDR3 extends over 13 amino acids. The CDR3 bases are TGCGCCAGCAGCCAATTTTCAGGGGAGACCCAGTACTTC. Its protein is CASSQFSGETQYF.

The genes are TRBV6-1 and TRBJ1-1; maybe TRBD1 (5 bases). The CDR3 is 15 amino acids. V lost 2 bases, J lost 1 base, and 11 bases lay in between. The germline V gene encodes CDR1 MNHNS and CDR2 SASEGT. The DNA for the CDR3 is TGTGCCAGCAGTGAAATGGTTAGGGGGAACACTGAAGCTTTCTTT. As protein: CASSEMVRGNTEAFF.

The CDR3 DNA reads as TGTGCCAGCTCACAGACAGGGAAAGACACTGAAGCTTTCTTT. Protein: CASSQTGKDTEAFF. This chain links TRBV18 with TRBJ1-1; 7 nucleotides align to TRBD1. The CDR3 is 14 residues long. Germline V gene sequence: CDR1 KGHSH, CDR2 LQKENI. The junction had 5 bases not matched to a gene; V was cut back by 4 bases and J by 3 bases. The full variable domain, completed using reference TRBV18 and TRBJ1-1, is NAGVMQNPRHLVRRRGQEARLRCSPMKGHSHVYWYRQLPEEGLKFMVYLQKENIIDESGMPKERFSAEFPKEGPSILRIQQVVRGDSAAYFCASSQTGKDTEAFFGQGTRLTVV.

V is TRBV25-1 and J is TRBJ1-1; a weak D match, TRBD1 (6 bases). Germline V lookup: CDR1 MGHDK, CDR2 SYGVNS. This CDR3 has 15 residues. The ends were cut back, 3 bases at V and 3 bases at J, with 14 bases in the middle. CDR3 coding DNA: TGTGCCAGCAGTGAGAGTGGTAAGGGGGACACTGAAGCTTTCTTT. Translation gives CASSESGKGDTEAFF.

The rearrangement uses TRBV7-9 and TRBJ1-2, with 9 bases matching TRBD1. The CDR3 length is 14 residues. Per germline, CDR1 SEHNR and CDR2 FQNEAQ (reference sequence). V lost 3 bases to trimming and J lost 4 bases; unmatched junction nucleotides: 3. CDR3 region: CASSLGTGLYGYTF. The DNA of the CDR3 is TGTGCCAGCAGCTTGGGGACAGGGCTCTATGGCTACACCTTC.

The gene calls are TRBV7-2 and TRBJ1-3; 7 positions agree with TRBD1. The junction had 12 bases not matched to a gene; V was cut back by 6 bases and J by 4 bases. This CDR3 comprises 16 residues. Germline CDR1 reads SGHTA; CDR2 reads FQGNSA. The CDR3 nucleotides read TGTGCCAGCAGTCAAGGCCGACAGGGATCAGGAAACACCATATATTTT. It specifies CASSQGRQGSGNTIYF.

The chain combines TRBV10-3 with TRBJ2-3, with 16 nucleotides matching TRBD2. CDR3 length: 16 residues. The germline CDR1 and CDR2 sequences are ENHRY and SYGVKD. With V trimmed by 6 bases and J by 4 bases, 4 bases remained unmatched. The CDR3 sequence: CAIRGTSGGAPDTQYF. CDR3 in DNA: TGTGCCATCAGGGGGACTAGCGGGGGGGCCCCAGATACGCAGTATTTT.

There are a few counts of this clone. The chain recombines TRBV7-9 with TRBJ2-1, with D possibly matching TRBD2 (6 bases). The V gene lost 8 bases and the J gene lost 4 bases, with 18 bases spanning the gap. Germline V lookup: CDR1 SEHNR, CDR2 FQNEAQ (reference sequence). The CDR3 spans 15 residues. The CDR3 region is CASAKPPGEYNEQFF. CDR3 coding DNA: TGTGCCAGCGCAAAGCCACCGGGGGAGTACAATGAGCAGTTCTTC.

The CDR3 spells CASSLGRQNQETQYF. The CDR3 region has the DNA TGTGCCAGCAGCTTAGGCCGACAGAACCAAGAGACCCAGTACTTC. The rearrangement uses TRBV7-2 and TRBJ2-5, with D maybe TRBD1 (5 bases). Trimming removed 1 base from V and 0 bases from J, with 9 bases in between. The length of the CDR3 is 15 residues. Germline V gene lookup returns CDR1 SGHTA and CDR2 FQGNSA.

The V call is TRBV15, the J call TRBJ1-2; D may be TRBD1 (5 bases). This CDR3 region has 14 residues. Germline CDR1 LNHNV, CDR2 YYDKDF (reference sequence). With 0 bases removed from V and 6 bases from J, the gap between germline ends came to 11 bases. CDR3: CATSRDPGQDGYTF. The CDR3, as DNA: TGTGCCACCAGCAGAGATCCAGGGCAGGATGGCTACACCTTC. Full variable domain (rest looked up from reference TRBV15 and TRBJ1-2): DAMVIQNPRYQVTQFGKPVTLSCSQTLNHNVMYWYQQKSSQAPKLLFHYYDKDFNNEADTPDNFQSRRPNTSFCFLDIRSPGLGDTAMYLCATSRDPGQDGYTFGSGTRLTVV.

The V gene is TRBV7-8, the J gene TRBJ2-7; TRBD1 matches at 9 bases. Trimming took 2 bases from V and 4 from J; bases not matched to a gene: 21. The CDR3 totals 20 residues. Germline CDR1 is SGHVS and CDR2 is FQNEAQ. CDR3 sequence: CASSLRIRWVWTGARYEQYF. In DNA, the CDR3 is TGTGCCAGCAGCTTAAGAATAAGGTGGGTTTGGACAGGGGCAAGGTACGAGCAGTACTTC.

The chain couples TRBV18 to TRBJ1-4; 7 bases are a match to TRBD1. This CDR3 comprises 14 residues. The V gene's germline CDR1 is KGHSH and CDR2 LQKENI. Trimming took 2 bases from V and 8 from J; bases not matched to a gene: 5. CDR3: CASSPNWTGEKLFF. CDR3 coding DNA: TGTGCCAGCTCACCAAATTGGACAGGCGAAAAACTGTTTTTT.

The V gene is TRBV19, the J gene TRBJ1-1; D perhaps matches TRBD1 (6 bases). This CDR3 contains 17 residues. Germline CDR1 reads LNHDA; CDR2 reads SQIVND (reference sequence). With 6 bases removed from V and 1 base from J, the gap between germline ends came to 21 bases. The CDR3 sequence: CASRTRQAAAPNTEAFF. CDR3 nucleotides: TGTGCCAGTAGGACCCGACAGGCCGCCGCTCCGAACACTGAAGCTTTCTTT.

This chain joins TRBV4-2 and TRBJ2-7; 12 nucleotides line up with TRBD2. Germline V CDR1 and CDR2: LGHNA, YNFKEQ. The CDR3 has 15 residues. V dropped 3 bases and J dropped 5; count of bases not matched to a gene: 5. The CDR3 sequence is CASSQTTSGSDEQYF. In DNA, the CDR3 is TGTGCCAGCAGCCAGACGACTAGCGGGAGCGACGAGCAGTACTTC.

The V gene is TRBV7-8, the J gene TRBJ1-6; possibly TRBD1 for D (6 bases). Trimming took 2 bases from V and 3 from J, leaving 14 bases between them. Germline V gene sequence: CDR1 SGHVS, CDR2 FQNEAQ. The length of the CDR3 is 17 residues. CDR3 residues: CASSLLGGGDYNSPLHF. DNA of the CDR3: TGTGCCAGCAGCTTATTAGGGGGGGGCGACTATAATTCACCCCTCCACTTT.

V and J are TRBV10-1 and TRBJ2-1; TRBD1 matches 9 bases. This CDR3 has 15 amino acids. J lost 9 bases, V lost 3 bases, and 9 bases had no gene match. Germline CDR1 and CDR2: WNHNN and SYGVQD (reference sequence). The CDR3 region is CASSDPGQGFSEQFF. In nucleotides, the CDR3 is TGCGCCAGCAGTGACCCGGGACAGGGCTTTAGTGAGCAGTTCTTC.

In its sample, this clone was seen many times. This rearrangement joins TRBV7-8 to TRBJ2-7, with D maybe TRBD2 (5 bases). In germline, CDR1 is SGHVS, CDR2 FQNEAQ. This CDR3 is 13 amino acids long. The ends were cut back, 2 bases at V and 5 bases at J, with 10 bases in the middle. The CDR3 here is CASSLRGSDEQYF. As DNA, the CDR3 is TGTGCCAGCAGCTTAAGAGGGAGTGACGAGCAGTACTTC.

The chain couples TRBV5-8 to TRBJ1-5; weak D call: TRBD1 (6 bases). The CDR3 totals 17 residues. Trimming took off 0 bases at V and 5 bases at J, with 18 bases between the two ends. Germline-derived CDR1 and CDR2 are SGHTS and YDEGEE. CDR3 region: CASSLGAGVSIDQPQHF. In DNA form, the CDR3 reads TGTGCCAGCAGCTTGGGGGCAGGGGTTTCTATAGATCAGCCCCAGCATTTT. Complete variable domain (other parts from reference TRBV5-8 and TRBJ1-5): EAGVTQSPTHLIKTRGQQATLRCSPISGHTSVYWYQQALGLGLQFLLWYDEGEERNRGNFPPRFSGRQFPNYSSELNVNALELEDSALYLCASSLGAGVSIDQPQHFGDGTRLSIL.

The chain is built from TRBV30 and TRBJ1-2; no firm D call. V lost 2 bases, J lost 6 bases, and 10 bases lay in between. Germline CDR1 is GTSNPN and CDR2 is SVGIG (reference sequence). CDR3 length: 12 residues. CDR3 in DNA: TGTGCCTGGAGTCCTTTCGGGGATGGCTACACCTTC. Translated: CAWSPFGDGYTF.

This clone was found a few times. The chain uses TRBV5-1 and TRBJ2-5; D possibly corresponds to TRBD2 (5 bases). The CDR3 spans 15 residues. V dropped 0 bases and J dropped 0 bases, with 9 bases sitting between them. CDR1 and CDR2 from the germline V gene are SGHRS and YFSETQ. This chain's CDR3 is CASSLATGYQETQYF. The CDR3 coding sequence is TGCGCCAGCAGCTTGGCCACGGGGTACCAAGAGACCCAGTACTTC. Filled out from reference TRBV5-1 and TRBJ2-5, the complete variable domain reads KAGVTQTPRYLIKTRGQQVTLSCSPISGHRSVSWYQQTPGQGLQFLFEYFSETQRNKGNFPGRFSGRQFSNSRSEMNVSTLELGDSALYLCASSLATGYQETQYFGPGTRLLVL.

A few counts support this clone. The chain has TRBV5-1 and TRBJ1-1; 8 nucleotides align to TRBD1. Germline V gene lookup returns CDR1 SGHRS and CDR2 YFSETQ. This CDR3 contains 20 residues. The V and J ends lost 0 bases and 1 base, in that order; junction bases with no gene match: 17. The CDR3 bases are TGCGCCAGCAGCTTGGTGCCCCCCGTCTCGGGGGACAGGAGGAACACTGAAGCTTTCTTT. It codes for CASSLVPPVSGDRRNTEAFF.

The CDR3 DNA reads as TGCGCCAGCAGTGAGTCAGAAGGGACTAGCGTCACAGATACGCAGTATTTT. The encoded protein is CASSESEGTSVTDTQYF. The chain employs TRBV10-1 and TRBJ2-3; 10 positions match TRBD2. There are 17 residues in the CDR3. CDR1 is WNHNN and CDR2 is SYGVQD in the germline V gene (reference sequence). V was clipped by 0 bases and J by 2 bases; unmatched bases: 5.

The rearrangement joins TRBV4-1 to TRBJ2-2; D possibly corresponds to TRBD2 (5 bases). Germline CDR1 reads MGHRA; CDR2 reads YSYEKL. Trimming took off 3 bases at V and 6 bases at J, with 11 bases between the two ends. The CDR3 length is 14 residues. The CDR3 is CASSQTERAGELFF. CDR3 sequence (DNA): TGCGCCAGCAGCCAGACTGAGAGGGCCGGGGAGCTGTTTTTT.

The V call is TRBV3-1 (or the pseudogene TRBV3-2), the J call TRBJ2-3; a possible D gene is TRBD1 (6 bases). The CDR3 is 14 residues long. Germline loops: CDR1 LGHDT, CDR2 YNNKEL (reference sequence). Trimming removed 4 bases at V and 5 bases at J, with 13 bases between. CDR3 residues: CASSLQGGGDTQYF. The CDR3, as DNA: TGTGCCAGCAGCCTTCAAGGGGGTGGAGATACGCAGTATTTT.

The J gene is TRBJ1-3, the V gene TRBV4-1, with D possibly TRBD1 on 6 matching bases. The CDR3 is 16 residues long. Germline V CDR1 and CDR2: MGHRA, YSYEKL. Trimming took 0 bases from V and 4 from J, leaving 13 bases between them. CDR3 coding DNA: TGCGCCAGCAGCCAAGAGTCCCCAGGGGACGGAAACACCATATATTTT. Amino acid sequence: CASSQESPGDGNTIYF.